This T cell receptor (beta chain) was observed in a study of identical twins. Germline values: CDR1 DFQATT, CDR2 SNEGSKA (reference sequence). CDR3 length: 13 amino acids. V was pared by 5 bases and J by 4 bases, with 4 bases of the junction left unmatched. Study findings and constraints: Modelling approaches yielded underestimates of out-of-frame TCR alpha sharing between monozygotic twins. Whereas memory repertoires showed no such difference, abundant cord blood beta clonotypes carried fewer insertions. Twin-shared out-of-frame alpha sequences were enriched for low generation probability.

This clonotype was detected ten times or more. Its cognate antigen is unknown. Template switching (which added a universal primer site) was used, and cDNA carried unique molecular identifiers. TCRdb independently ran MiXCR on the 5' RACE reads; one entry per CDR3 protein. Among more than 650,000 distinct CDR3 sequences listed, 6% to 6.5% were seen once. The sequenced sample was naive T cells sorted from blood. The chain carries TRBV20-1 and TRBJ1-1, with 10 bases identical to TRBD1. The source of this sequence is a young man in good health. The CDR3 spells CSAARDRGTEAFF. In nucleotides, the CDR3 is TGCAGTGCTGCCCGGGACAGGGGCACTGAAGCTTTCTTT.